This note documents a single T cell receptor (beta chain) sequence. The antigen is unknown. These data are taken from a study of T cells in Graves' hyperthyroidism and ophthalmopathy. Study conclusions and caveats: The model's output predicted ophthalmopathy at a median of roughly 6.9 months prior to onset. Peripheral blood also featured most of the thyroid clonotypes expanded above 0.001.

Authors of the study amplified TCR beta CDR3 regions from RNA transcripts. The study used the HTBI primer set for a first-round RT-PCR of the TCR CDR3. TCRdb re-analysed the multiplex PCR reads in MiXCR, keeping a single row per CDR3 protein. This table has more than 500,000 distinct CDR3 sequences, around 42% appearing once. Germline loops: CDR1 SEHNR, CDR2 FQNEAQ (reference sequence). J was trimmed by 6 bases and V by 6 bases; bases with no gene match: 7. CDR3 size: 14 residues. The sample was peripheral blood or thyroid tissue (not recorded which). The sequence came from an adult woman with Graves' disease, either hyperthyroidism or ophthalmopathy (not recorded which). This chain joins TRBV7-9 and TRBJ1-5, with TRBD1 matching 8 bases. For the CDR3, the DNA is TGTGCCAGCAGGTGGGGGACAGGCGGTCAGCCCCAGCATTTT. This encodes CASRWGTGGQPQHF.